The rows below give T cell receptor beta chains drawn from one sample of a study of early T cells in non-severe SARS-CoV-2 infection. TCRdb reanalysed the 5' RACE reads using MiXCR and keeps one entry per CDR3 protein. The table includes roughly 99,000 distinct CDR3 sequences, more than 9.5% detected once. The sequencing sample was made of whole blood. The source of these receptors is an adult who was a healthcare worker with PCR-confirmed SARS-CoV-2 infection or an uninfected control (not recorded which). The CDR3 runs from the conserved cysteine through the conserved F or W. D genes are given only for firm matches. Expanded clones get a size class; other rows say once, few or many, or leave the size out.

abundance: .
j_gene: TRBJ2-5
v_gene: TRBV7-3
d_gene: TRBD1
CDR3nt: TGTGCCAGCAGCACCCGCAGGGGGCTCAACGGTCCGCGGACCCAGTACTTC
CDR3aa: CASSTRRGLNGPRTQYF

abundance: many
j_gene: TRBJ1-5
v_gene: TRBV4-1
d_gene: .
CDR3nt: TGCGCCAGCAGCCAAGATAACATTCTGCAGCCCCAGCATTTT
CDR3aa: CASSQDNILQPQHF

abundance: many
j_gene: TRBJ2-1
v_gene: TRBV10-2
d_gene: TRBD2
CDR3nt: TGCGCCAGCAGCCGACTAGCGACAGACTCCTACAATGAGCAGTTCTTC
CDR3aa: CASSRLATDSYNEQFF

abundance: .
j_gene: TRBJ2-1
v_gene: TRBV11-2
d_gene: TRBD2
CDR3nt: TGTGCCAGCAGCCAGACTAGCAGGAGAGGCAATGAGCAGTTCTTC
CDR3aa: CASSQTSRRGNEQFF

abundance: few
j_gene: TRBJ2-1
v_gene: TRBV12-3/TRBV12-4
d_gene: .
CDR3nt: TGTGCCAGCAGTTTAACGGGAGATCGGTACAATGAGCAGTTCTTC
CDR3aa: CASSLTGDRYNEQFF

abundance: few
j_gene: TRBJ2-1
v_gene: TRBV7-8
d_gene: .
CDR3nt: TGTGCCAGCCGACTAAGACAGGGAGGGAGTGAGCAGTTCTTC
CDR3aa: CASRLRQGGSEQFF

abundance: few
j_gene: TRBJ2-5
v_gene: TRBV6-5
d_gene: TRBD1
CDR3nt: TGTGCCAGCAGACTACAGGGGTCAGAGACCCAGTACTTC
CDR3aa: CASRLQGSETQYF

abundance: .
j_gene: TRBJ1-1
v_gene: TRBV12-3/TRBV12-4
d_gene: .
CDR3nt: TGTGCCAGCAGTTTACGTTCAGGGATGAACACTGAAGCTTTCTTT
CDR3aa: CASSLRSGMNTEAFF

abundance: many
j_gene: TRBJ1-5
v_gene: TRBV7-8
d_gene: .
CDR3nt: TGTGCCAGCAGCCCTTGGGAGAGTAATCAGCCCCAGCATTTT
CDR3aa: CASSPWESNQPQHF

abundance: few
j_gene: TRBJ2-1
v_gene: TRBV10-2
d_gene: .
CDR3nt: TGCGCCAGCATGAACCTAGCAGGCTACAATGAGCAGTTCTTC
CDR3aa: CASMNLAGYNEQFF

abundance: many
j_gene: TRBJ2-4
v_gene: TRBV5-6
d_gene: TRBD2
CDR3nt: TGTGCCAGCAGCCACCATTTTAGCGGGAGGAACATTCAGTACTTC
CDR3aa: CASSHHFSGRNIQYF

abundance: many
j_gene: TRBJ2-2
v_gene: TRBV5-1
d_gene: .
CDR3nt: TGCGCCAGCAGCTCCTCCCCCCCAACCTACACCGGGGAGCTGTTTTTT
CDR3aa: CASSSSPPTYTGELFF

abundance: .
j_gene: TRBJ2-2
v_gene: TRBV29-1
d_gene: TRBD2
CDR3nt: TGCAGCGTTCAGGGACTAGCGGGAGGGCTTTCCGGGGAGCTGTTTTTT
CDR3aa: CSVQGLAGGLSGELFF

abundance: many
j_gene: TRBJ1-4
v_gene: TRBV5-1
d_gene: TRBD1
CDR3nt: TGCGCCAGCAGCGGGACAGACATGGTCACCGAAAAACTGTTTTTT
CDR3aa: CASSGTDMVTEKLFF

abundance: many
j_gene: TRBJ2-7
v_gene: TRBV5-1
d_gene: .
CDR3nt: TGCGCCAGCAGCTTCGGGACTCCTGACGAGCAGTACTTC
CDR3aa: CASSFGTPDEQYF

abundance: .
j_gene: TRBJ1-5
v_gene: TRBV19
d_gene: .
CDR3nt: TGTGCCAGTAGTATAGGGGCCGGGAACGGGAATCAGCCCCAGCATTTT
CDR3aa: CASSIGAGNGNQPQHF

abundance: .
j_gene: TRBJ1-2
v_gene: TRBV28
d_gene: .
CDR3nt: TGTGCCAGCAGTTTAGCAGGGATAGGGAACTATGGCTACACCTTC
CDR3aa: CASSLAGIGNYGYTF

abundance: .
j_gene: TRBJ1-5
v_gene: TRBV6-1
d_gene: .
CDR3nt: TGTGCCAGCAATACGCCAGGGATCAGCCCCCAGCATTTT
CDR3aa: CASNTPGISPQHF

abundance: .
j_gene: TRBJ2-2
v_gene: TRBV20-1
d_gene: .
CDR3nt: TGCAGTGTGCGGGCTAGCACCGGGGAGCTGTTTTTT
CDR3aa: CSVRASTGELFF

abundance: .
j_gene: TRBJ2-7
v_gene: TRBV5-1
d_gene: TRBD2
CDR3nt: TGCGCCAGCAGCTTACCCAGACTAGCGGGTAACGGGTCCTACGAGCAGTACTTC
CDR3aa: CASSLPRLAGNGSYEQYF

abundance: many
j_gene: TRBJ2-7
v_gene: TRBV9
d_gene: .
CDR3nt: TGTGCCAGCAGCTTTAACAGAGACCACCCAATTTACGAGCAGTACTTC
CDR3aa: CASSFNRDHPIYEQYF

abundance: .
j_gene: TRBJ2-1
v_gene: TRBV15
d_gene: TRBD2
CDR3nt: TGTGCCACCGGGGGCGGGAGGGCCTGGTACAATGAGCAGTTCTTC
CDR3aa: CATGGGRAWYNEQFF

abundance: few
j_gene: TRBJ2-5
v_gene: TRBV6-6
d_gene: .
CDR3nt: TGTGCCAGCAGTTACTCAAAGGGTCCAGAGACCCAGTACTTC
CDR3aa: CASSYSKGPETQYF

abundance: .
j_gene: TRBJ2-2
v_gene: TRBV7-9
d_gene: .
CDR3nt: TGTGCCAGCAGCTTTTCAGGGTCAGCCGGGGAGCTGTTTTTT
CDR3aa: CASSFSGSAGELFF

abundance: few
j_gene: TRBJ1-1
v_gene: TRBV12-3/TRBV12-4
d_gene: .
CDR3nt: TGTGCCAGCAGCAGACAGTTAAACACTGAAGCTTTCTTT
CDR3aa: CASSRQLNTEAFF

abundance: few
j_gene: TRBJ1-2
v_gene: TRBV28
d_gene: .
CDR3nt: TGTGCCAGCAGTTCAGGGGCGAGTGGCTACACCTTC
CDR3aa: CASSSGASGYTF

abundance: .
j_gene: TRBJ2-7
v_gene: TRBV28
d_gene: .
CDR3nt: TGTGCCAGCACCAGAGGAAAAGTCTTC
CDR3aa: CASTRGKVF

abundance: few
j_gene: TRBJ2-3
v_gene: TRBV6-2/TRBV6-3
d_gene: .
CDR3nt: TGTGCCAGCAGTTACTCGACTGCCACGCAGTATTTT
CDR3aa: CASSYSTATQYF

abundance: many
j_gene: TRBJ2-1
v_gene: TRBV7-9
d_gene: TRBD2
CDR3nt: TGTGCCAGCAGCTTAGCCCCACTAGCGGGATCTCCCGGACGCCTGAATGAGCAGTTCTTC
CDR3aa: CASSLAPLAGSPGRLNEQFF

abundance: once
j_gene: TRBJ2-3
v_gene: TRBV29-1
d_gene: .
CDR3nt: TGCAGCGTTGTAGGGGGAGAGGAATACTTATGGATCACAGATACGCAGTATTTT
CDR3aa: CSVVGGEEYLWITDTQYF